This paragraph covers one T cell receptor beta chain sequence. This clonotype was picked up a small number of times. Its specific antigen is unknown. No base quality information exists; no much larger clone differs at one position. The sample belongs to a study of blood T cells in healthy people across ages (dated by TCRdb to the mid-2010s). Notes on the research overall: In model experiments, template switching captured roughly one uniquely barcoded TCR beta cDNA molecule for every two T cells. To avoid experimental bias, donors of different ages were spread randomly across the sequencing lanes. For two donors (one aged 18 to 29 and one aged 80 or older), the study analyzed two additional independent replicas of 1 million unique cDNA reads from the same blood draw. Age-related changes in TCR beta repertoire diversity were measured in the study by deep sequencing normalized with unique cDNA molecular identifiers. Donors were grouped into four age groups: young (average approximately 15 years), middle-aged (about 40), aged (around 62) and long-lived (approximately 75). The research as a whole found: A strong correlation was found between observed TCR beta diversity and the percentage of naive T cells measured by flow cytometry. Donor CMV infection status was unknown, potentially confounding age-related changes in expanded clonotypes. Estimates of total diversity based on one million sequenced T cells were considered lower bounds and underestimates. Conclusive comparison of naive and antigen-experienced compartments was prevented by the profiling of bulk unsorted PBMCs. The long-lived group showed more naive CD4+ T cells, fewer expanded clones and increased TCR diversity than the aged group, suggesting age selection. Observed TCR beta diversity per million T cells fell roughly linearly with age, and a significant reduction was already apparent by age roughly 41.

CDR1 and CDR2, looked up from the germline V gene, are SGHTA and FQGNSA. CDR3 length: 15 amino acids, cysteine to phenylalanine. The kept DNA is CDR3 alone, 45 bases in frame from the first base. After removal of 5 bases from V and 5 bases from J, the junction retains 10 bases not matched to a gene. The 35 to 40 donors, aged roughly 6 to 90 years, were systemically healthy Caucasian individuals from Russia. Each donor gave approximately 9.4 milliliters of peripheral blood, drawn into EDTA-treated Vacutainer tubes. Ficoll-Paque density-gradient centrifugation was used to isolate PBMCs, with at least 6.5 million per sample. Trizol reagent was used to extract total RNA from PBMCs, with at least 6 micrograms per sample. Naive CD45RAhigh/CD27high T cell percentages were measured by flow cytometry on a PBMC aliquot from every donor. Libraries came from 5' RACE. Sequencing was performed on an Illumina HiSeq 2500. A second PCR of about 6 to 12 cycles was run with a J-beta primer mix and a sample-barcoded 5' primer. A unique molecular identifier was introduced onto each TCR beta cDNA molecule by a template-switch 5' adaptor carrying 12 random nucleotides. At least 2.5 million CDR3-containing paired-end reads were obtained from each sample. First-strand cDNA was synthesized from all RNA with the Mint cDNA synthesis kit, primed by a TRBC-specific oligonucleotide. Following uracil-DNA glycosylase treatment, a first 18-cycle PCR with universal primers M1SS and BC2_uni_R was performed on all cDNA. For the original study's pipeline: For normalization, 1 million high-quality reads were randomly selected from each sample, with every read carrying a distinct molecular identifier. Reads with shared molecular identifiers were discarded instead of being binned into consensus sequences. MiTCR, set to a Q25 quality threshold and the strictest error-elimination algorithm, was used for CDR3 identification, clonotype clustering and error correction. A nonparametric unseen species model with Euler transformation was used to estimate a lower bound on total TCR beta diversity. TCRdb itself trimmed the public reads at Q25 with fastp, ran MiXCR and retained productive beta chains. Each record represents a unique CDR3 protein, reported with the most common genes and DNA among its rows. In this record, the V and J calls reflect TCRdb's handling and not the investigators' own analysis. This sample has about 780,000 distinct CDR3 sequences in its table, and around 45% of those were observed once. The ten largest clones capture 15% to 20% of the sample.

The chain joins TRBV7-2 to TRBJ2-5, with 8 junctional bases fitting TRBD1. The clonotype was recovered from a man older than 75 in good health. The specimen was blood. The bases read TGTGCCAGCAGCAACTCAGGACAGGGCTGGGAGACCCAGTACTTC. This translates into CASSNSGQGWETQYF.